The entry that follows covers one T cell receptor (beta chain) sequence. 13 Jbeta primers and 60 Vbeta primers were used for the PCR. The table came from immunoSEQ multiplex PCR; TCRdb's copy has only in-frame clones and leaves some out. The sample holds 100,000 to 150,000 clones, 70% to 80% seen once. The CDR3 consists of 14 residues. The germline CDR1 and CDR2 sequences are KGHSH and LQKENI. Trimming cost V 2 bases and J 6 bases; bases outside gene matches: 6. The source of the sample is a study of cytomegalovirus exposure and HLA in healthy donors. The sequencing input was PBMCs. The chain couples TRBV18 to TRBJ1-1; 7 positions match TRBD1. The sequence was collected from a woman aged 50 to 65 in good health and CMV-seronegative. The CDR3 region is CASSPTKGAAEAFF. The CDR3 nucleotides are TGTGCCAGCTCACCAACAAAGGGGGCGGCTGAAGCTTTCTTT.